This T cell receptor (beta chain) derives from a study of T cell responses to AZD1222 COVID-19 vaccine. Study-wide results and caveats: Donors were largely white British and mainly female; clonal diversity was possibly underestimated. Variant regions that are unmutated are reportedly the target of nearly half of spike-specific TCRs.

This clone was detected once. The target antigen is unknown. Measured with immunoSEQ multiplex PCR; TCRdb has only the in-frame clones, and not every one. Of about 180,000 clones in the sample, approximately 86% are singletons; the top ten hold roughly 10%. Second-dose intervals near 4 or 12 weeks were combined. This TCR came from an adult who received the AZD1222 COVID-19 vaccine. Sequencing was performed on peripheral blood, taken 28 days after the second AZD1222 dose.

Here the CDR3 reads CSVVSGGSTDTQYF. The CDR3 DNA follows: TGCAGCGTTGTTAGCGGGGGTAGCACAGATACGCAGTATTTT. The V gene is TRBV29-1, the J gene TRBJ2-3; TRBD2 agrees at 9 bases. Trimming took 4 bases from V and 0 from J; bases not matched to a gene: 2. Looked up from germline, CDR1 is SQVTM and CDR2 is ANQGSEA. The CDR3 runs to 14 residues.